This T cell receptor (beta chain) was retrieved from a study of neoadjuvant nivolumab and ipilimumab in lung cancer. Findings and caveats of the study: A small number of samples were TCR sequenced. From pretherapy to surgery, tumor richness and clonality rose with dual therapy.

The CDR3 contains 13 residues. Per germline, CDR1 SEHNR and CDR2 FQNEAQ (reference sequence). V dropped 10 bases and J dropped 4; count of bases not matched to a gene: 9. Sequencing used immunoSEQ multiplex PCR; TCRdb keeps in-frame clones, though not all of them. The data contain about 4,300 clones, 77% of them singletons. Details on this clone: Its specificity is not known.

This receptor was identified in an adult with non-small cell lung cancer. The material sequenced was adjacent normal lung tissue, taken after neoadjuvant nivolumab, alone or with ipilimumab, at or shortly before surgery. The chain has TRBV7-9 and TRBJ2-5, with TRBD1 identical over 7 bases. CDR3 sequence (DNA): TGTGCCACTCTTAAGGCAGGGGGAGAGACCCAGTACTTC. Encoded protein: CATLKAGGETQYF.